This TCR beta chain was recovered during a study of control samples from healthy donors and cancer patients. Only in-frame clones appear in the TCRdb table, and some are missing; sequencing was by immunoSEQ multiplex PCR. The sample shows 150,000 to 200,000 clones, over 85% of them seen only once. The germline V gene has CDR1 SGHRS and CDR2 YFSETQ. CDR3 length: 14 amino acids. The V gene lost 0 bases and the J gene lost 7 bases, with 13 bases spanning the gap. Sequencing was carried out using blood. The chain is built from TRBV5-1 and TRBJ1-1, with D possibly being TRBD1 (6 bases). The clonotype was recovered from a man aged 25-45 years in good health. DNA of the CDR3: TGCGCCAGCAGCTTGGCAGGACAGAGTCTTGAAGCTTTCTTT. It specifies CASSLAGQSLEAFF.